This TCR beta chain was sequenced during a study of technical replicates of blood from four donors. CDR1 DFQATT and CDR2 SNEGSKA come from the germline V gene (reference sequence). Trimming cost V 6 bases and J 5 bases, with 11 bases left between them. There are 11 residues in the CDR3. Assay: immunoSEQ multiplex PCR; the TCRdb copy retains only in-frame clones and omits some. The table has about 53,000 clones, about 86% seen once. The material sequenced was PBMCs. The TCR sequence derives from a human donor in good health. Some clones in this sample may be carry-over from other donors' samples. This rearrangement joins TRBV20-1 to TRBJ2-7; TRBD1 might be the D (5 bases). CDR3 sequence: CSARYRNEQYF. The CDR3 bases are TGCAGTGCCAGATACAGGAACGAGCAGTACTTC.